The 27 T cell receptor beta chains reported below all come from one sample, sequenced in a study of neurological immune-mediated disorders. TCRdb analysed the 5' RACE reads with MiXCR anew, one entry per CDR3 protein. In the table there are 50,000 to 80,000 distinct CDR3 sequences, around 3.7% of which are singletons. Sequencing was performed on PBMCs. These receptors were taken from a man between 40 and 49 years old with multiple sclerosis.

The CDR3 DNA reads as TGCGCCAGCAGCTTGTCGGGAGTCGCCGAGACCCAGTACTTC. Amino acid sequence: CASSLSGVAETQYF. The chain has TRBV5-1 and TRBJ2-5; possible D gene TRBD2, 6 bases. There are 14 residues in the CDR3. Germline CDR1 reads SGHRS; CDR2 reads YFSETQ. V lost 1 base to trimming and J lost 5 bases, with 12 bases between them.

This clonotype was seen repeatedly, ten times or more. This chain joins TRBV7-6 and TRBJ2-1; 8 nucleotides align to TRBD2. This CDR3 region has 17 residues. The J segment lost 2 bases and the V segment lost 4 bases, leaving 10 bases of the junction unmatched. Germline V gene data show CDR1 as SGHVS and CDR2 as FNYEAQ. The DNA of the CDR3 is TGTGCCAGCAGCTCTAGCGGGTTACCGAATGCCTACAATGAGCAGTTCTTC. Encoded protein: CASSSSGLPNAYNEQFF.

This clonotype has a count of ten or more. CDR3 coding DNA: TGCGCCAGCAGCGCCTCTACTAGCCTCAGGGGGAATGAGCAGTTCTTC. Its protein is CASSASTSLRGNEQFF. The rearrangement joins TRBV5-1 to TRBJ2-1, with TRBD1 as a possible D gene (7 bases). Germline loops: CDR1 SGHRS, CDR2 YFSETQ. V was shortened by 4 bases and J by 7 bases, with 21 bases between the two germline ends. The CDR3 sequence is 16 residues long.

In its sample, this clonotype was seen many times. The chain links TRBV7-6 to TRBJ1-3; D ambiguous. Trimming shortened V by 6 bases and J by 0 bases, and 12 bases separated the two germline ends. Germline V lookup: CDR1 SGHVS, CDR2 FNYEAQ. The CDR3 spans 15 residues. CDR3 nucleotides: TGTGCCAGCAGTCTAGGTGGAGGCTCTGGAAACACCATATATTTT. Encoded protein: CASSLGGGSGNTIYF.

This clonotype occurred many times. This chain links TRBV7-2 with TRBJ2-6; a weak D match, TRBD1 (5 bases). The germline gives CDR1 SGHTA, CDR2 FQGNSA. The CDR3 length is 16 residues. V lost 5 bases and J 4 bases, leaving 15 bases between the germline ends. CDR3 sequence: CASSPEAGSGANVLTF. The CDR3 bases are TGTGCCAGCAGCCCTGAAGCAGGGTCCGGGGCCAACGTCCTGACTTTC.

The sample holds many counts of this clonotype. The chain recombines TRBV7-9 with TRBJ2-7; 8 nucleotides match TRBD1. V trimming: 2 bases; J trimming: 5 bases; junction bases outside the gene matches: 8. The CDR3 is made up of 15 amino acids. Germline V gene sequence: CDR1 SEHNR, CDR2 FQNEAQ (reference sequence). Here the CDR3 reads CASSLLRGLDHEQYF. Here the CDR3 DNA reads TGTGCCAGCAGCTTACTCAGGGGGCTTGACCACGAGCAGTACTTC.

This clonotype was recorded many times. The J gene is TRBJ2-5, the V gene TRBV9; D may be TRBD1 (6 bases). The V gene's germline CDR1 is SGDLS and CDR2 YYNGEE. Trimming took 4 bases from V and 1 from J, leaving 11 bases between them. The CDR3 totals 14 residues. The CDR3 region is CASSLQGTQETQYF. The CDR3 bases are TGTGCCAGCAGCCTTCAGGGGACCCAAGAGACCCAGTACTTC.

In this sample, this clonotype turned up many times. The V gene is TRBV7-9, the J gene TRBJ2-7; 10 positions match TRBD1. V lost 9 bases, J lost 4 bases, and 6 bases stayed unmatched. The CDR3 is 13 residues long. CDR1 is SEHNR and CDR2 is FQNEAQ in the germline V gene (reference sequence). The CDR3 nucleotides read TGTGCCAGTAGGGACAGGGGATCTTACGAGCAGTACTTC. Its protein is CASRDRGSYEQYF.

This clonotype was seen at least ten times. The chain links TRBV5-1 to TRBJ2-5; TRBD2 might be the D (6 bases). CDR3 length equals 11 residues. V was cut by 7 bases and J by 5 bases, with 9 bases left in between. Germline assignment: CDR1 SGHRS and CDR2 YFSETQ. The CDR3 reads CASGTQETQYF. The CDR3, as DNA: TGCGCCAGCGGGACTCAGGAGACCCAGTACTTC.

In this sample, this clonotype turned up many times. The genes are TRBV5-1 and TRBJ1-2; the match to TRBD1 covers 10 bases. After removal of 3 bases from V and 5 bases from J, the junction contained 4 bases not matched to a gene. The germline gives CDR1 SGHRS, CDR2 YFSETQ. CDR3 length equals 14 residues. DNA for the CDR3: TGCGCCAGCAGCTCAAGACAGGGGGCATATGGCTACACCTTC. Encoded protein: CASSSRQGAYGYTF. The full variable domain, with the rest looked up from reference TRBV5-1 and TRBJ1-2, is KAGVTQTPRYLIKTRGQQVTLSCSPISGHRSVSWYQQTPGQGLQFLFEYFSETQRNKGNFPGRFSGRQFSNSRSEMNVSTLELGDSALYLCASSSRQGAYGYTFGSGTRLTVV.

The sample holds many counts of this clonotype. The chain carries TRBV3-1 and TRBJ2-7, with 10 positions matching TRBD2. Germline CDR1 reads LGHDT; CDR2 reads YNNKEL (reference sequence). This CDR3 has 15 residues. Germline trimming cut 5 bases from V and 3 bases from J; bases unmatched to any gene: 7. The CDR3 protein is CASSKGAGGLYEQYF. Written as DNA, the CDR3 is TGTGCCAGCAGCAAAGGAGCGGGGGGGCTCTACGAGCAGTACTTC.

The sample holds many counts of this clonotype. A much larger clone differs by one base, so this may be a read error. CDR3 loop: CSVEDKLEYGYTF. The DNA for the CDR3 is TGCAGCGTTGAAGATAAGCTCGAGTATGGCTACACCTTC. The rearrangement links TRBV29-1 to TRBJ1-2, with D hard to call. Trimming removed 0 bases at V and 5 bases at J, with 10 bases between. The CDR3 runs 13 residues. Germline CDR1 reads SQVTM; CDR2 reads ANQGSEA.

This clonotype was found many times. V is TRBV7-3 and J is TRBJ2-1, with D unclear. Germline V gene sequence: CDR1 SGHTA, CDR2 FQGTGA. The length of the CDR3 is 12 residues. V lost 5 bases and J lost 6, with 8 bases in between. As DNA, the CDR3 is TGTGCCAGCAGCCCAACTCCCAATGAGCAGTTCTTC. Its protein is CASSPTPNEQFF.

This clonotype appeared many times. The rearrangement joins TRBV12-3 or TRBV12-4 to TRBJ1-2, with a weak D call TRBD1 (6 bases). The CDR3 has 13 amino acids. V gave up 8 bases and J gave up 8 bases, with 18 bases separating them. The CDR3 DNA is TGTGCCAGCCGCCTAACAGGGTTGGGGGGCTACACCTTC. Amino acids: CASRLTGLGGYTF.

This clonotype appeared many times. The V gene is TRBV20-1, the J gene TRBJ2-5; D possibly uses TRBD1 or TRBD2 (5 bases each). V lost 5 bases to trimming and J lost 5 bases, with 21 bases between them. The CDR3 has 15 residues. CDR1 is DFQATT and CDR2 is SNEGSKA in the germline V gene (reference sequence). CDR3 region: CSASPQGTTWETQYF. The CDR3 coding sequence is TGCAGTGCTTCACCCCAAGGGACCACGTGGGAGACCCAGTACTTC.

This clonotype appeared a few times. In DNA form, the CDR3 reads TGTGCCAGCAGCCAAGATAAGGATACGCAGTATTTT. Translation gives CASSQDKDTQYF. V and J are TRBV4-2 and TRBJ2-3; no clear D gene. The CDR3 sequence is 12 residues long. V lost 0 bases, J lost 6 bases, and 4 bases lay in between. Germline-derived CDR1 and CDR2 are LGHNA and YNFKEQ.

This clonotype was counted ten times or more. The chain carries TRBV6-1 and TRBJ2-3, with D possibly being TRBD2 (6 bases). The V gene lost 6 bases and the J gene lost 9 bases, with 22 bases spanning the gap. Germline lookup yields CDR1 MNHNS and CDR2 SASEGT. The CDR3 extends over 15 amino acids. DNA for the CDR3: TGTGCCAGCAGATTCCGGGACTCAAACGGTAACACGCAGTATTTT. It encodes CASRFRDSNGNTQYF.

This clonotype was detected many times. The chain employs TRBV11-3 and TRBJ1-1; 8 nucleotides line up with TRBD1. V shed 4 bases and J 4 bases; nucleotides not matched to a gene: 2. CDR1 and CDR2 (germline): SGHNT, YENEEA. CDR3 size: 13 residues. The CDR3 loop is CASSWTGTTEAFF. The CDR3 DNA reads TGTGCCAGCAGCTGGACAGGGACCACTGAAGCTTTCTTT.

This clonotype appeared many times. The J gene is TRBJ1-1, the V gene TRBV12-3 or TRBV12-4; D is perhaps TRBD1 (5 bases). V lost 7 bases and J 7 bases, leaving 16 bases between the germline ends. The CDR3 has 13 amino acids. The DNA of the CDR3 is TGTGCCAGCACCCCGAAGAGGGGAGTTGAAGCTTTCTTT. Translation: CASTPKRGVEAFF.

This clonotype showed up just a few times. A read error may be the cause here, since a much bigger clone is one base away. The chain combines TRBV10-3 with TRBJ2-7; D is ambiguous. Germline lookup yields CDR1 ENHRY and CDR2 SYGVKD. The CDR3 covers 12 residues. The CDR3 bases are TGTGACATCAGTGACAACACCGACGAGCAGTACTTC. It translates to CDISDNTDEQYF.

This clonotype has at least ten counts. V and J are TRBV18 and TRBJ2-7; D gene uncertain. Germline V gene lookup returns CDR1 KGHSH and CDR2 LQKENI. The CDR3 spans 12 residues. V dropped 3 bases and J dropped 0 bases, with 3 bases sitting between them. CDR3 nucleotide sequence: TGTGCCAGCTCACCCAACTCCTACGAGCAGTACTTC. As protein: CASSPNSYEQYF.

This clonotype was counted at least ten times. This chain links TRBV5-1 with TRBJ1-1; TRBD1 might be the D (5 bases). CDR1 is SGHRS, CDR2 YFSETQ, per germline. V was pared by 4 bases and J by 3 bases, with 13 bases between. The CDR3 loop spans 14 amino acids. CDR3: CASSVSIRDTEAFF. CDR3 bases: TGCGCCAGCAGCGTATCGATCAGGGACACTGAAGCTTTCTTT.

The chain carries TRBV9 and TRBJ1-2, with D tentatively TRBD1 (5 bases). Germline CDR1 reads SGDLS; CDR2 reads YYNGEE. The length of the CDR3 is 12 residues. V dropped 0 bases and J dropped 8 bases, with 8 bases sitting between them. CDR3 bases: TGTGCCAGCAGCGTAGATGGGGACGGCTACACCTTC. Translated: CASSVDGDGYTF.

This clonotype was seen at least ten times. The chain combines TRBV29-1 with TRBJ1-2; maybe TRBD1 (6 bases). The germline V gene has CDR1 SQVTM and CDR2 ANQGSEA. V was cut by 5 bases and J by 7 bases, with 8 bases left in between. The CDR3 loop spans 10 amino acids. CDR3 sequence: CSVSGAGYTF. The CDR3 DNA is TGCAGCGTTTCAGGGGCTGGCTACACCTTC.

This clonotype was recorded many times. The CDR3 DNA sequence: TGTGCCAGCAGCTTAACCGCTGCCGCTCGCAATGAGCAGTTCTTC. Translation gives CASSLTAAARNEQFF. The chain recombines TRBV7-9 with TRBJ2-1; D is unresolved. There are 15 residues in the CDR3. Germline V lookup: CDR1 SEHNR, CDR2 FQNEAQ (reference sequence). V lost 2 bases and J 6 bases, leaving 14 bases between the germline ends.

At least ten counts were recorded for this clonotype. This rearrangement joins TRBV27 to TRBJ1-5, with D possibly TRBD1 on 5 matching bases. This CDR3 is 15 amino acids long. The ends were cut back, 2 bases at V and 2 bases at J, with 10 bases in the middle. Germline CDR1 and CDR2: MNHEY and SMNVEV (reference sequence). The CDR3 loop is CASSLKGIRNQPQHF. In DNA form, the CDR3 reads TGTGCCAGCAGTTTAAAGGGGATCCGCAATCAGCCCCAGCATTTT.

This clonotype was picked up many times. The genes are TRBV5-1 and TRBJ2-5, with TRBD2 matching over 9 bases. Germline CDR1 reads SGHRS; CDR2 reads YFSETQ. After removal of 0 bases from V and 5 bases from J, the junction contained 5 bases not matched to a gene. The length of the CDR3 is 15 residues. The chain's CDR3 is CASSLGRGGLETQYF. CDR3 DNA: TGCGCCAGCAGCTTGGGGCGGGGGGGCCTGGAGACCCAGTACTTC.